Sequencing of this T cell receptor (beta chain) was carried out in a study of blood T cells in healthy people across ages. Through a sample-barcoded 5' primer and a J-beta primer mix, a second PCR was run for about 6 to 11 cycles. Every molecule of cDNA carried a tag from a template-switch adaptor with 12 random nucleotides. Every individual sample yielded 2.5 million or more paired-end reads (each containing CDR3). MiXCR, applied by TCRdb to the 5' RACE reads, yields one record per CDR3 protein. This table holds roughly 800,000 distinct CDR3 sequences, around a quarter found once. General observations from the study: Both higher diversity and more naive CD4+ cells marked long-lived donors when set against aged donors.

V was shortened by 2 bases and J by 0 bases, with 8 bases between the two germline ends. In germline, CDR1 is DFQATT, CDR2 SNEGSKA (reference sequence). This CDR3 comprises 14 residues. Concerning this clonotype itself: Its target is unknown.

The same specimen was also included in a second study, on T cells of mothers and their children.

The TCR sequence derives from a boy younger than 18 in good health. The chain is built from TRBV20-1 and TRBJ1-5; no firm D call. The sample taken for sequencing was blood. The CDR3 DNA sequence: TGCAGTGCTAGATTGCAAGTTAGCAATCAGCCCCAGCATTTT. Its protein is CSARLQVSNQPQHF.